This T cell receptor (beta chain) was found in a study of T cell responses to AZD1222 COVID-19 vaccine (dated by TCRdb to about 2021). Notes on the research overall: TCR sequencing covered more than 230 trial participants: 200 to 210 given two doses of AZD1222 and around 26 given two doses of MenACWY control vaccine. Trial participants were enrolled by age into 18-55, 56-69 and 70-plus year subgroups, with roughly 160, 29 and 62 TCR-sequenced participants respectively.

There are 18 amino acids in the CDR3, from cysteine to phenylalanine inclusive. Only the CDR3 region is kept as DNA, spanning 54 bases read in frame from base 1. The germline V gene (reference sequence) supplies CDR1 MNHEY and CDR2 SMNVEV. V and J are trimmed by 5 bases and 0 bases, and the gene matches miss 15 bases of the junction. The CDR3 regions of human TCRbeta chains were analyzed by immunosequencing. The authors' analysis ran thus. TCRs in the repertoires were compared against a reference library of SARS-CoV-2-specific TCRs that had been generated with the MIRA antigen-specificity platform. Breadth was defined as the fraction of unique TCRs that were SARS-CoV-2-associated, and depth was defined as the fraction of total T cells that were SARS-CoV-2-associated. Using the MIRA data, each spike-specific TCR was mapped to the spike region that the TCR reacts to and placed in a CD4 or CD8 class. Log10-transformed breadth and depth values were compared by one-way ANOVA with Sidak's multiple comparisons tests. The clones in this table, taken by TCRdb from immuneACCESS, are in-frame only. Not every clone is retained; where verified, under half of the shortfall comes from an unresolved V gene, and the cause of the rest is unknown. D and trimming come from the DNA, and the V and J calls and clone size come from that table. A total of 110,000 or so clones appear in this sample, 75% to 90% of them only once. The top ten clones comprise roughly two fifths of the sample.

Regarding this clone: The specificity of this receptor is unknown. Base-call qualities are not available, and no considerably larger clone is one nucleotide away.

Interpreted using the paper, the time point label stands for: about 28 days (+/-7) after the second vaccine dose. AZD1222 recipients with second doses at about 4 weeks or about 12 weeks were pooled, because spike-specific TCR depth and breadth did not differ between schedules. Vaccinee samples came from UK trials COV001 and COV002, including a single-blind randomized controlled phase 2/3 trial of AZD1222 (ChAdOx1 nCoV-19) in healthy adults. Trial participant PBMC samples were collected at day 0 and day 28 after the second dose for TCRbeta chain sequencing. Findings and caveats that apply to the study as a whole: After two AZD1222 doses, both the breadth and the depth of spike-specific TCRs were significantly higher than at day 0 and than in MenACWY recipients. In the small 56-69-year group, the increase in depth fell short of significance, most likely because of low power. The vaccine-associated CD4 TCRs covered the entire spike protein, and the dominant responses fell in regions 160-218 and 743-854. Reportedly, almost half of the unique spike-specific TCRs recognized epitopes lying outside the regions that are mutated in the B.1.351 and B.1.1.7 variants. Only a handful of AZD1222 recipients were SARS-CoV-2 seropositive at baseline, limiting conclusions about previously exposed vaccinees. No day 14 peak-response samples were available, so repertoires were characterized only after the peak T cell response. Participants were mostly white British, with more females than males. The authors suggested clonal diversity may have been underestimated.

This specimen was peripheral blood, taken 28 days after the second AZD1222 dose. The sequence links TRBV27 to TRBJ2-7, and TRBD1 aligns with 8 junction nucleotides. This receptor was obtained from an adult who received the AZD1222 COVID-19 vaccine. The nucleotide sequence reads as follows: TGTGCCAGCAGTCCCTGGACAGGGCTTGGGGAAAACTCCTACGAGCAGTACTTC. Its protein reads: CASSPWTGLGENSYEQYF.